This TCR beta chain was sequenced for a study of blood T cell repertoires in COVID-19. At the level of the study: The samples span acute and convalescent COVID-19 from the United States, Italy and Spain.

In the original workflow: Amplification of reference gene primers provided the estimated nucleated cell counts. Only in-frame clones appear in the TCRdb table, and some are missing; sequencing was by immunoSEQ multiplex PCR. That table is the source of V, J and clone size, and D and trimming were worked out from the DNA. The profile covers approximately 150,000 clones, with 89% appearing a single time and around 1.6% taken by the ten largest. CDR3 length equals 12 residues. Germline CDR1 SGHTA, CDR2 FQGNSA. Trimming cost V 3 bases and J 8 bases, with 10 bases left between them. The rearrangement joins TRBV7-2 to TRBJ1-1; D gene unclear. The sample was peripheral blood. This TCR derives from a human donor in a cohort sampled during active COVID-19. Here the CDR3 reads CASSFRDNEAFF. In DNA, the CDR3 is TGTGCCAGCAGCTTCCGTGACAACGAAGCTTTCTTT. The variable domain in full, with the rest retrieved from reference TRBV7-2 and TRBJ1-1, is GAGVSQSPSNKVTEKGKDVELRCDPISGHTALYWYRQSLGQGLEFLIYFQGNSAPDKSGLPSDRFSAERTGGSVSTLTIQRTQQEDSAVYLCASSFRDNEAFFGQGTRLTVV.